Described below is a single T cell receptor beta chain sequence and its context. The antigen this receptor binds is unknown. The sample holds no much larger clone one base away, and base qualities are not on file. On a MiSeq, deep resolution sequencing aimed for a depth between 1 in 1 million and 1 in 200,000 T cells, with each clonotype covered around 9.2x on average. The immunoSEQ hsTCRB Kit was used to generate TCR beta libraries. Concerning the study's data processing: The data were analyzed with ImmunoSEQ Analyzer and ImmunoSEQ Data Assistant, and V, D and J gene assignments followed IMGT definitions. Clonality, which ranges from 0 to 1, was calculated by subtracting the normalized Shannon entropy of productive rearrangement frequencies from one. Only overrepresented clonotypes making up at least 0.05% of the repertoire of each patient were included in the public clonotype analysis. More than ten age-matched healthy donor repertoires from immuneACCESS were used as controls for clonality. TCRdb mirrors the immuneACCESS table, restricted to in-frame sequences. Some clones are absent from its copies; in checked studies, under half trace to an unresolved V gene, and the reason for the others is unknown. V, J and clone size are taken as reported in that table, and D and trimming were inferred from the DNA itself. Here the sample has over 140,000 clones; around 80% occur a single time. The ten most abundant clones make up 7.6% of the sample.

V is cut by 4 bases and J by 2 bases, and the space between the germline ends is 12 bases. For CDR1 and CDR2, the germline V gene lists ENHRY and SYGVKD. The CDR3 sequence holds 14 residues, the cysteine and phenylalanine included. The retained sequence is limited to the CDR3, 42 bases, with the frame set at the first base. This sample is drawn from a study of cytotoxic CD8 clonotypes in ibrutinib-treated CLL (dated by TCRdb to the early 2020s). Study-level background: The cohort had 11 to 12 relapsed/refractory and approximately 14 treatment-naive patients; 17 to 18 were IGHV unmutated. Response samples were obtained after a median of 12 months of treatment, with a range of roughly 6 to 36 months. Patients were still on ibrutinib when every remission and progressive disease sample was collected. Responses were partial in roughly 25 patients and complete in 2; after median about 5.5 years follow-up, some 14 stayed in remission and some twelve progressed. On average, each sample yielded around 250,000 productive templates and tens of thousands of productive rearrangements. Cryopreserved peripheral blood mononuclear cells were collected at three points: before therapy, at response, and at either sustained remission or disease progression. Longitudinal samples were available for about 30% of the 86 trial participants. The study at large found these results: At baseline, clonality was higher than in age-matched healthy donors and showed a strong correlation with circulating CD8+ T-cell counts. Lymph node repertoires were not examined, and the timing of sampling was not matched between patients in sustained remission and those whose disease progressed. At ibrutinib response clonality went up, during sustained remission it held steady, and at progression it dropped back toward baseline. Public clonotypes were rare and either contracted or stayed stable during treatment, and the rise in clonality at ibrutinib response reflected the expansion of private clonotypes.

For TCR beta library preparation, about 2 micrograms of genomic DNA were extracted from the cryopreserved PBMCs. Longitudinal blood samples from CLL patients on ibrutinib monotherapy were analyzed using high-throughput TCR beta sequencing. The patients were enrolled in a single-center, open-label phase 2 trial of ibrutinib monotherapy. This clonotype originated in a human donor with chronic lymphocytic leukemia. The specimen was PBMCs, collected after 36 months of ibrutinib treatment. Recombination linked TRBV10-3 to TRBJ2-7; the D gene is perhaps TRBD1, from 5 matching bases. The sequenced DNA: TGTGCCATCAGTGTTGGACAAGCCACCTACGAGCAGTACTTC. Translated, this is CAISVGQATYEQYF.